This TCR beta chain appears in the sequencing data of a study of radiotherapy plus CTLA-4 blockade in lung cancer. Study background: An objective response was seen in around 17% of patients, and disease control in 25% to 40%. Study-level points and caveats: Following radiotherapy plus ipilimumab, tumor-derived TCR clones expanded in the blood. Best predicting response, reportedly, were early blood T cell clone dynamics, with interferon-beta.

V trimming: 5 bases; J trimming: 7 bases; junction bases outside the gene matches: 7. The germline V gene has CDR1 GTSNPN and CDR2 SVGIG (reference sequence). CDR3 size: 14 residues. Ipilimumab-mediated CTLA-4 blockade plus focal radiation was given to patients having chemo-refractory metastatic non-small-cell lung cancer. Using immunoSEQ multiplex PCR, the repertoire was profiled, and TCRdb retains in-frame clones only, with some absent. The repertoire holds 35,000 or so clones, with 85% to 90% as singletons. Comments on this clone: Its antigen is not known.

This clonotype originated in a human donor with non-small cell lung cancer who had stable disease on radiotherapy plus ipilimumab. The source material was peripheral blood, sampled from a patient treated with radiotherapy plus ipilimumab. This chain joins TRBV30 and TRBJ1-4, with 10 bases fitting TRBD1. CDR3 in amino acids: CAWGQGEFSEKLFF. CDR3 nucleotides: TGTGCCTGGGGACAGGGGGAGTTTAGTGAAAAACTGTTTTTT.